These 26 T cell receptor beta chains originate from one sample sequenced in a study of long-term antiretroviral therapy in people with HIV. Survey level was the resolution at which the v3.0 immunoSEQ assay ran. Only in-frame clones appear in the TCRdb table, and some are missing; sequencing was by immunoSEQ multiplex PCR. Here the sample spans roughly 15,000 clones, about 94% being singletons. The starting material was unsorted PBMCs, obtained 6 to 6.5 years after starting antiretroviral therapy. The receptors shown here come from a woman between 50 and 59 years old with HIV.

This sequence joins TRBV9 and TRBJ2-1; 8 bases align to TRBD2. Per the germline V gene, CDR1 is SGDLS and CDR2 is YYNGEE. This CDR3 has 17 residues. Trimming removed 3 bases from V and 5 bases from J; junction bases left unmatched: 13. CDR3 sequence (DNA): TGTGCCAGCAGCGAGCCCAGCGGGAGCGGTTCCAACAATGAGCAGTTCTTC. Translating gives CASSEPSGSGSNNEQFF.

The chain uses TRBV7-9 and TRBJ2-7; D may correspond to TRBD1 or TRBD2 (5 bases each). The germline V and J ends were trimmed by 9 bases and 6 bases, with 21 bases remaining between them. This CDR3 comprises 14 residues. Germline V CDR1 and CDR2: SEHNR, FQNEAQ (reference sequence). The CDR3 spells CASRAGTVDVEQYF. CDR3 nucleotides: TGTGCCAGTAGAGCCGGGACCGTAGATGTCGAGCAGTACTTC.

This rearrangement joins TRBV7-6 to TRBJ2-3, with 11 bases matching TRBD2. Germline-derived CDR1 and CDR2 are SGHVS and FNYEAQ. This CDR3 has 16 amino acids. Trimming cost V 5 bases and J 5 bases; bases outside gene matches: 9. The CDR3 DNA reads as TGTGCCAGCAGCCTCACGACTAGCGGGATGGGAGATACGCAGTATTTT. Amino acids: CASSLTTSGMGDTQYF.

The DNA for the CDR3 is TGTGCCAGCAACAGGGGTCAGACAGATACGCAGTATTTT. Amino acids: CASNRGQTDTQYF. The chain has TRBV7-8 and TRBJ2-3; TRBD1 matches at 7 bases. The CDR3 totals 13 residues. Germline V gene data show CDR1 as SGHVS and CDR2 as FQNEAQ. J lost 3 bases, V lost 7 bases, and 4 bases had no gene match.

The V and J genes are TRBV20-1 and TRBJ2-7; D gene uncertain. V dropped 3 bases and J dropped 5 bases, with 8 bases sitting between them. CDR3 size: 11 residues. Germline lookup yields CDR1 DFQATT and CDR2 SNEGSKA (reference sequence). The CDR3 DNA sequence: TGCAGTGCTAGCCGCCCGAACGAGCAGTACTTC. Translating it yields CSASRPNEQYF.

V and J are TRBV27 and TRBJ2-2, with TRBD1 matching over 7 bases. CDR3 length: 15 amino acids. Unmatched junction bases numbered 6, after V lost 6 bases and J lost 2 bases. Germline V gene sequence: CDR1 MNHEY, CDR2 SMNVEV (reference sequence). CDR3 loop: CASRAGTVNTGELFF. The DNA of the CDR3 is TGTGCCAGCAGGGCCGGGACAGTCAACACCGGGGAGCTGTTTTTT.

This chain joins TRBV28 and TRBJ2-2; D might be TRBD2 (6 bases). Germline CDR1 MDHEN, CDR2 SYDVKM. V lost 6 bases, J lost 1 base, and 12 bases lay in between. This CDR3 region has 15 residues. CDR3 DNA: TGTGCCAGCAGCTTCAGACTAGGGAACACCGGGGAGCTGTTTTTT. Protein: CASSFRLGNTGELFF.

The J gene is TRBJ1-1, the V gene TRBV18; D is unclear. The CDR3 extends over 12 amino acids. The V gene's germline CDR1 is KGHSH and CDR2 LQKENI. Deletions cut 3 bases from V and 11 bases from J, with 13 bases between. CDR3 amino acids: CASSPVRLSAFF. CDR3 bases: TGTGCCAGCTCACCGGTGAGATTATCCGCTTTCTTT.

This clone was recorded only once. The rearrangement uses TRBV5-1 and TRBJ1-1; 9 bases map to TRBD1. Germline CDR1 and CDR2: SGHRS and YFSETQ. Losses at the gene ends were 4 bases for V and 6 bases for J; bases not matched to a gene: 7. The CDR3 consists of 14 residues. CDR3: CASSVQGAGAEAFF. The CDR3 region has the DNA TGCGCCAGCAGCGTACAGGGGGCGGGGGCTGAAGCTTTCTTT.

The chain employs TRBV2 and TRBJ2-1; D may be TRBD1 or TRBD2 (5 bases each). The ends were cut back, 6 bases at V and 12 bases at J, with 9 bases in the middle. CDR1 and CDR2 (germline): SNHLY, FYNNEI. CDR3 length: 10 residues. The CDR3 region has the DNA TGTGCCAGCAGCTGGGGACCGCAGTTCTTC. It specifies CASSWGPQFF.

The chain joins TRBV6-5 to TRBJ1-5; D ambiguous. Germline V gives CDR1 MNHEY, CDR2 SVGAGI. This CDR3 spans 15 amino acids. V lost 2 bases, J lost 4 bases, and 12 bases lay in between. The CDR3 DNA is TGTGCCAGCAGTTACGGAGGGTTCGAAAATCAGCCCCAGCATTTT. It translates to CASSYGGFENQPQHF.

The CDR3: CASSGGPISYEQYF. The CDR3 DNA is TGTGCCAGCTCCGGAGGGCCAATCTCCTACGAGCAGTACTTC. The chain links TRBV28 to TRBJ2-7; TRBD2 is a possible D gene (6 bases). V was trimmed by 8 bases and J by 0 bases, leaving 14 bases between them. The V gene's germline CDR1 is MDHEN and CDR2 SYDVKM. This CDR3 is built from 14 residues.

This sequence joins TRBV29-1 and TRBJ2-5; D might be TRBD1 or TRBD2, each matching 5 bases. From germline, CDR1 is SQVTM and CDR2 ANQGSEA. This CDR3 has 14 amino acids. Trimming removed 5 bases at V and 0 bases at J, with 13 bases between. CDR3 in DNA: TGCAGCGTTCACCAGGGAGAGAACCAAGAGACCCAGTACTTC. Translated, it gives CSVHQGENQETQYF.

The CDR3, as DNA: TGTGCCAGCAGCTTGATGGGAACCCTTTACAATGAGCAGTTCTTC. It translates to CASSLMGTLYNEQFF. This chain links TRBV11-2 with TRBJ2-1, with D unresolved. Per germline, CDR1 SGHAT and CDR2 FQNNGV. The CDR3 covers 15 residues. Trimming pared 3 bases from V and 4 bases from J, leaving 13 bases between.

The chain employs TRBV7-2 and TRBJ2-5; 7 nucleotides align to TRBD1. Germline CDR1 reads SGHTA; CDR2 reads FQGNSA. V dropped 1 base and J dropped 2; count of bases not matched to a gene: 1. The CDR3 runs to 14 residues. The CDR3 here is CASSLVRGQETQYF. CDR3 coding DNA: TGTGCCAGCAGCTTAGTCAGGGGGCAAGAGACCCAGTACTTC.

This clone came up once. This chain connects TRBV13 to TRBJ1-2, with 8 positions matching TRBD1. This CDR3 contains 15 residues. The J segment lost 5 bases and the V segment lost 1 base, leaving 6 bases of the junction unmatched. Per germline, CDR1 PRHDT and CDR2 FYEKMQ (reference sequence). Here the CDR3 DNA reads TGTGCCAGCAGCTTAGTTGGACAGGGTGGTTATGGCTACACCTTC. Amino acids: CASSLVGQGGYGYTF.

The CDR3 DNA reads TGTGCCAGCAGTGAAAAAGGTAACACTGAAGCTTTCTTT. It is translated as CASSEKGNTEAFF. The chain is built from TRBV6-1 and TRBJ1-1; no clear D. The V end was cut by 2 bases, the J end by 2 bases, with 6 bases between. Germline V gene data show CDR1 as MNHNS and CDR2 as SASEGT. The CDR3 sequence is 13 residues long.

Only one count was recorded for this clone. This rearrangement joins TRBV5-1 to TRBJ1-1; possibly TRBD1 for D (6 bases). Trimming removed 2 bases at V and 6 bases at J, with 20 bases between. The CDR3 length is 16 residues. Germline CDR1 SGHRS, CDR2 YFSETQ. The CDR3 DNA is TGCGCCAGCAGCTTTCGGACTTATGGGGGCAGGTCTGAAGCTTTCTTT. This codes for CASSFRTYGGRSEAFF.

The genes are TRBV20-1 and TRBJ1-1; no reliable D call. CDR1 is DFQATT and CDR2 is SNEGSKA in the germline V gene (reference sequence). Trimming shortened V by 1 base and J by 8 bases, and 8 bases separated the two germline ends. The CDR3 sequence is 11 residues long. CDR3 loop: CSARVGVEAFF. As DNA, the CDR3 is TGCAGTGCTAGAGTGGGAGTAGAAGCTTTCTTT.

The chain joins TRBV18 to TRBJ1-1, with D possibly TRBD1 on 5 matching bases. V lost 6 bases to trimming and J lost 1 base, with 15 bases between them. Germline V gene sequence: CDR1 KGHSH, CDR2 LQKENI. The CDR3 has 15 residues. The CDR3 DNA sequence: TGTGCCAGCTCTGGGCGAGGGGCGGGGAACACTGAAGCTTTCTTT. It is translated as CASSGRGAGNTEAFF.

This clone was recorded once. The rearrangement joins TRBV7-9 to TRBJ1-1; 8 nucleotides line up with TRBD1. CDR3 length: 13 residues. V lost 2 bases and J lost 4; bases outside the gene matches: 0. CDR1 is SEHNR, CDR2 FQNEAQ, per germline (reference sequence). CDR3 sequence reads: CASSLTGGTEAFF. CDR3 sequence (DNA): TGTGCCAGCAGCTTAACAGGGGGCACTGAAGCTTTCTTT. Using reference TRBV7-9 and TRBJ1-1 for the parts outside the CDR3, the full variable domain is DTGVSQNPRHKITKRGQNVTFRCDPISEHNRLYWYRQTLGQGPEFLTYFQNEAQLEKSRLLSDRFSAERPKGSFSTLEIQRTEQGDSAMYLCASSLTGGTEAFFGQGTRLTVV.

J is TRBJ1-2 and V is TRBV10-3; a possible D gene is TRBD1 (6 bases). CDR3 size: 13 residues. V shed 4 bases and J shed 3 bases, with 9 bases lying between them. The V gene's germline CDR1 is ENHRY and CDR2 SYGVKD. This chain's CDR3 is CAISGSGDYGYTF. For the CDR3, the DNA is TGTGCCATCAGTGGGTCAGGGGACTATGGCTACACCTTC.

This clone was seen a few times. The chain has TRBV6-5 and TRBJ2-7, with D possibly matching TRBD2 (7 bases). This CDR3 is 12 amino acids long. Trimming left V 3 bases short and J 6 bases short, with 9 bases between. Germline V gene lookup returns CDR1 MNHEY and CDR2 SVGAGI. The CDR3 reads CASSYGGAEQYF. In DNA, the CDR3 is TGTGCCAGCAGTTATGGGGGGGCCGAGCAGTACTTC.

This chain connects TRBV28 to TRBJ2-7; D may be TRBD1 (6 bases). Per the germline V gene, CDR1 is MDHEN and CDR2 is SYDVKM. Trimming removed 7 bases at V and 2 bases at J, with 15 bases between. The length of the CDR3 is 14 residues. Written as DNA, the CDR3 is TGTGCCAGCACCGAACAGGGTAAGGCCTACGAGCAGTACTTC. The encoded protein is CASTEQGKAYEQYF.

The rearrangement links TRBV11-2 to TRBJ2-1; the D gene is possibly TRBD2 (5 bases). CDR3 length equals 12 residues. With 7 bases removed from V and 6 bases from J, the gap between germline ends came to 10 bases. Per germline, CDR1 SGHAT and CDR2 FQNNGV. The CDR3 here is CASNGVPNEQFF. In DNA, the CDR3 is TGTGCCAGCAACGGGGTCCCCAATGAGCAGTTCTTC.

This chain joins TRBV6-5 and TRBJ1-2; TRBD1 agrees at 9 bases. J was trimmed by 8 bases and V by 2 bases; bases with no gene match: 6. Germline V gene data show CDR1 as MNHEY and CDR2 as SVGAGI. This CDR3 has 14 amino acids. CDR3 region: CASSYGVTGGGYTF. The DNA for the CDR3 is TGTGCCAGCAGTTACGGCGTGACAGGGGGAGGCTACACCTTC.